Here is one T cell receptor (beta chain) with its context. Other DNA variants within this sample encode the same CDR3. The data originate from a study of cytomegalovirus exposure and HLA in healthy donors. With 5 bases clipped from V and 4 bases from J, the junction kept 7 bases outside the gene matches. Germline CDR1 is SGHVS and CDR2 is FQNEAQ. The CDR3 is 14 amino acids. With 60 Vbeta and 13 Jbeta primers, the PCR was carried out. Profiled with immunoSEQ multiplex PCR; TCRdb holds only in-frame clones, not every one. Counted here are 170,000 or so clones, under 85% occurring once; the ten biggest clones make up 1.5% to 2%.

The source material was PBMCs. The sequence came from a man aged 50 to 59 in good health and CMV-seronegative. The chain has TRBV7-8 and TRBJ2-5, with 7 bases fitting TRBD2. CDR3 in amino acids: CASSGAGGRETQYF. The CDR3 DNA sequence: TGTGCCAGCAGCGGGGCCGGGGGGAGAGAGACCCAGTACTTC.